These T cell receptor beta chains were read from a single sample in a study of OX40 agonist ivuxolimab in advanced cancers. Only in-frame clones appear in the TCRdb table, and some are missing; sequencing was by immunoSEQ multiplex PCR. The table has approximately 67,000 clones, 75% to 85% seen once; the top ten hold approximately 8%. Sequenced material: CD4+ or CD8+ T cells sorted from blood, taken in a trial of the OX40 agonist ivuxolimab. The receptors were sampled from an adult with an advanced solid tumor such as melanoma, head and neck, liver or kidney cancer. Each CDR3 is given with its conserved first and last residue. The D gene is left open where the match is weak. Where a row states a size, it is once, few, many or the class of an expanded clone; other rows omit it.

DNA,CDR3,V,D,size,J
TGTGCCAGAGGGGCGGCGGGATTTCACAATGAGCAGTTCTTC,CARGAAGFHNEQFF,TRBV27,.,.,TRBJ2-1
TGTGCCAGCAGGAACAGGGATCGGACACCCCTCCACTTT,CASRNRDRTPLHF,TRBV2,.,few,TRBJ1-6
TGCGCCAGCAGCCCGGCTTTGAGCTCCTACAATGAGCAGTTCTTC,CASSPALSSYNEQFF,TRBV5-1,.,.,TRBJ2-1
TGTGCCAGCAGCGAGCACCACTCTGGGGCCAACGTCCTGACTTTC,CASSEHHSGANVLTF,TRBV7-9,.,.,TRBJ2-6
TGTGCCAGCAGCCCAAGGGGCGTTAGCACAGATACGCAGTATTTT,CASSPRGVSTDTQYF,TRBV5-8,.,.,TRBJ2-3
TGTGCCAGCAGGAGGCTAGTCAACACCGGGGAGCTGTTTTTT,CASRRLVNTGELFF,TRBV6-5,.,.,TRBJ2-2
TGTGCCAGCAGCGTAGACTACTCATTCCAAGAGACCCAGTACTTC,CASSVDYSFQETQYF,TRBV9,.,once,TRBJ2-5
TGCGCCAGCAGCCCCGAAGACATTCGCTACGAGCAGTACTTC,CASSPEDIRYEQYF,TRBV5-1,.,.,TRBJ2-7
TGTGCCAGCAGTTACTCCTTGTGGAACACTGAAGCTTTCTTT,CASSYSLWNTEAFF,TRBV6-5,.,.,TRBJ1-1
TGCACCAGCAGCCCCCGGGGGCCTGTTATTGAGCAGTTCTTC,CTSSPRGPVIEQFF,TRBV1,.,.,TRBJ2-1
TGTGCCAGCAGCTTGGCCGGGACAGGAGGGGAAAAACTGTTTTTT,CASSLAGTGGEKLFF,TRBV5-4,TRBD1,few,TRBJ1-4
TGTGCCAGCAGTGCTAGCGGGAGCTACAATGAGCAGTTCTTC,CASSASGSYNEQFF,TRBV27,TRBD2,.,TRBJ2-1
TGTGCCAGCAGTTTCAGACAGCAGGAGACCCAGTACTTC,CASSFRQQETQYF,TRBV28,.,.,TRBJ2-5
TGCGCCAGCAGCCCAGGACTAGCGGGGTTGGAAGAGACCCAGTACTTC,CASSPGLAGLEETQYF,TRBV4-1,TRBD2,.,TRBJ2-5
TGTGCCAGCAGTTTGGCAGAGAGCCAAGAGACCCAGTACTTC,CASSLAESQETQYF,TRBV28,.,.,TRBJ2-5
TGTGCCAGCAGCTTGGGTGGGACAGGGCAAGGCTACACCTTC,CASSLGGTGQGYTF,TRBV5-4,TRBD1,.,TRBJ1-2
TGTGCCAGCTCACCACCGAACTCGCCAATCGATGAGCAGTTCTTC,CASSPPNSPIDEQFF,TRBV18,.,.,TRBJ2-1
TGTGCCAGCAGCTACGTGGGGGGTACAGATACGCAGTATTTT,CASSYVGGTDTQYF,TRBV7-9,.,once,TRBJ2-3
TGTGCCAGTAGTATAGGCGCACCCAACACTGAAGCTTTCTTT,CASSIGAPNTEAFF,TRBV19,.,.,TRBJ1-1
TGTGCCAGCAGCAGGGGACCGGAGTATGGCTACACCTTC,CASSRGPEYGYTF,TRBV6-5,.,few,TRBJ1-2
TGCGCCAGCAGTTTTACTTCTAGCGGCTCCTACAATGAGCAGTTCTTC,CASSFTSSGSYNEQFF,TRBV5-1,TRBD2,few,TRBJ2-1
TGCGCCAGCAGCTTGGTATCGGGCGAGGGCTATGGCTACACCTTC,CASSLVSGEGYGYTF,TRBV5-1,.,few,TRBJ1-2
TGTGCCAGCAGCTTGGAACTAGCGGGAGTCTTAGAGACCCAGTACTTC,CASSLELAGVLETQYF,TRBV5-4,TRBD2,.,TRBJ2-5
TGTGCCAGCAGGACGGTAAACTATGGCTACACCTTC,CASRTVNYGYTF,TRBV6-5,.,few,TRBJ1-2
TGTGCCAGCAGTCTCCAGCAGGGCGAAGAGACCCAGTACTTC,CASSLQQGEETQYF,TRBV28,.,.,TRBJ2-5
TGCGCCAGCAGCAGGACAGGGGAAAATTCACCCCTCCACTTT,CASSRTGENSPLHF,TRBV10-2,TRBD1,.,TRBJ1-6
TGCGCCAGCAGCCAAGGGCCGACGACAGAAAGGGCTTTCTTT,CASSQGPTTERAFF,TRBV4-1,.,once,TRBJ1-1
TGTGCCAGCAGCTCAGACAATGAGCAGTTCTTC,CASSSDNEQFF,TRBV5-4,.,.,TRBJ2-1
TGTGCCAGCAGCTTAGACAGGGAAACTGAAGCTTTCTTT,CASSLDRETEAFF,TRBV7-2,.,.,TRBJ1-1